This passage covers 11 T cell receptor beta chains from one sample sequenced in a study of cytomegalovirus exposure and HLA in healthy donors. 13 Jbeta primers and 60 Vbeta primers were used for the PCR. The assay was immunoSEQ multiplex PCR, and TCRdb's table has in-frame clones only and misses some. The table lists about 130,000 clones, 75% to 90% of them singletons. The sequenced material came from PBMCs. The receptors were gathered from a woman aged 35 to 49 in good health and CMV-seronegative.

The J gene is TRBJ2-5, the V gene TRBV7-6, with 8 bases lining up with TRBD2. This CDR3 has 14 amino acids. J was trimmed by 4 bases and V by 0 bases; bases with no gene match: 1. Germline CDR1 reads SGHVS; CDR2 reads FNYEAQ. The CDR3 loop reads CASSLAAGGETQYF. In DNA, the CDR3 is TGTGCCAGCAGCTTAGCCGCGGGAGGAGAGACCCAGTACTTC.

This clone was counted only a few times. V usage is TRBV4-3 and J usage is TRBJ2-7; possible D gene TRBD1, 6 bases. This CDR3 contains 15 residues. V gave up 0 bases and J gave up 0 bases, with 9 bases separating them. Germline lookup yields CDR1 LGHNA and CDR2 YSLEER. Here the CDR3 DNA reads TGCGCCAGCAGCCAAGATTTGACAGGCTCCTACGAGCAGTACTTC. This gives the protein CASSQDLTGSYEQYF.

The chain has TRBV4-2 and TRBJ1-2, with a tentative D call TRBD1 (5 bases). Deletions cut 3 bases from V and 8 bases from J, with 16 bases between. Germline values: CDR1 LGHNA, CDR2 YNFKEQ. The CDR3 runs to 14 residues. As DNA, the CDR3 is TGTGCCAGCAGCCAGCCCGACAGTTTTAGGGGCTACACCTTC. Translated, it gives CASSQPDSFRGYTF.

The V gene is TRBV9, the J gene TRBJ2-3; perhaps TRBD2 as D (6 bases). CDR1 and CDR2 from the germline V gene are SGDLS and YYNGEE. The CDR3 extends over 14 amino acids. Trimming shortened V by 0 bases and J by 4 bases, and 9 bases separated the two germline ends. CDR3 region: CASSVGLGADTQYF. The CDR3, as DNA: TGTGCCAGCAGCGTAGGACTAGGGGCAGATACGCAGTATTTT.

The gene calls are TRBV5-4 and TRBJ1-2, with D perhaps TRBD1 (6 bases). The germline gives CDR1 SGHNT, CDR2 YYREEE (reference sequence). The length of the CDR3 is 13 residues. Deletions cut 0 bases from V and 3 bases from J, with 6 bases between. Here the CDR3 reads CASSLAGDYGYTF. The CDR3 DNA follows: TGTGCCAGCAGCTTGGCAGGGGACTATGGCTACACCTTC.

The rearrangement links TRBV5-1 to TRBJ2-3; 8 bases line up with TRBD2. This CDR3 has 15 residues. J lost 3 bases, V lost 0 bases, and 3 bases had no gene match. The germline CDR1 and CDR2 sequences are SGHRS and YFSETQ. CDR3 bases: TGCGCCAGCAGCTTGGCCCCTAGCGGGACAGATACGCAGTATTTT. It translates to CASSLAPSGTDTQYF.

The chain couples TRBV19 to TRBJ2-4, with D unresolved. The CDR3 length is 11 residues. Germline V CDR1 and CDR2: LNHDA, SQIVND (reference sequence). The ends were cut back, 3 bases at V and 15 bases at J, with 12 bases in the middle. CDR3 nucleotides: TGTGCCAGTAGTATTGCAACGGTTCGGTACTTC. This encodes CASSIATVRYF.

The V call is TRBV6-1, the J call TRBJ2-3; D uncertain. With 6 bases removed from V and 5 bases from J, the gap between germline ends came to 12 bases. Per germline, CDR1 MNHNS and CDR2 SASEGT. This CDR3 contains 13 residues. CDR3 amino acids: CASSDSHVDTQYF. CDR3 nucleotide sequence: TGTGCCAGCAGCGACTCACACGTAGATACGCAGTATTTT.

The genes are TRBV2 and TRBJ2-2; a possible D gene is TRBD2 (6 bases). Germline V lookup: CDR1 SNHLY, CDR2 FYNNEI. The V end was cut by 7 bases, the J end by 8 bases, with 17 bases between. CDR3 length: 14 residues. Written as DNA, the CDR3 is TGTGCCAGCAAGACGGGAGTTGCTGGAGGGGAGCTGTTTTTT. Its translation is CASKTGVAGGELFF.

The chain uses TRBV4-1 and TRBJ2-1, with 7 positions matching TRBD1. Germline V lookup: CDR1 MGHRA, CDR2 YSYEKL. The J segment lost 15 bases and the V segment lost 0 bases, leaving 5 bases of the junction unmatched. There are 12 residues in the CDR3. Here the CDR3 reads CASSQDGQVGFF. In nucleotides, the CDR3 is TGCGCCAGCAGCCAAGACGGACAGGTAGGGTTCTTC.

V gene TRBV9 combines with J gene TRBJ1-5, with 8 bases matching TRBD1. This CDR3 is 15 amino acids long. V lost 1 base and J lost 3; bases outside the gene matches: 3. In germline, CDR1 is SGDLS, CDR2 YYNGEE. This chain's CDR3 is CASSVTGQDNQPQHF. In nucleotides, the CDR3 is TGTGCCAGCAGCGTAACGGGACAGGACAATCAGCCCCAGCATTTT.